The 23 T cell receptor beta chains below come from one sample, sequenced in a study of vaccination and CD4 T cells after COVID-19. Treatment meaning: roughly 10-day PBMC culture with coronavirus spike peptide pools or control peptides (ViraFEST assay). CD4+ T cells that came from the unexposed donor were collected before the COVID-19 pandemic (2011-2018). Their antigens remain unidentified. Cultured CD4+ T cell DNA underwent sequencing with the Oncomine TCR Beta short-read assay. MiXCR, run by TCRdb on the PCR reads, gives a single entry per CDR3 protein. The repertoire has 7,000 or so distinct CDR3 sequences, roughly 46% of them found once; the top ten carry around 31%. The sample taken for sequencing was CD4+ T cells from blood, cultured in vitro. These receptors were collected from a human donor in good health.

This chain links TRBV11-2 with TRBJ1-5; 11 bases align to TRBD1. Germline trimming cut 4 bases from V and 8 bases from J; bases unmatched to any gene: 13. Germline V lookup: CDR1 SGHAT, CDR2 FQNNGV. The CDR3 contains 17 residues. CDR3 DNA sequence: TGTGCCAGCAGCTCACCCCCCCGGGACAGGGGGATAGAGCCCCAGCATTTT. This encodes CASSSPPRDRGIEPQHF.

V usage is TRBV19 and J usage is TRBJ2-7; D is perhaps TRBD2 (5 bases). CDR3 length: 12 residues. Germline CDR1 LNHDA, CDR2 SQIVND (reference sequence). V was cut by 9 bases and J by 5 bases, with 14 bases left in between. CDR3 nucleotide sequence: TGTGCCAGCCGGGATTTAGTTGACGAGCAGTACTTC. Its translation: CASRDLVDEQYF.

The chain links TRBV12-3 or TRBV12-4 to TRBJ1-5; maybe TRBD1 (6 bases). The CDR3 loop spans 15 amino acids. V gave up 5 bases and J gave up 5 bases, with 16 bases separating them. The CDR3: CASSAWAGDDQPQHF. CDR3 coding DNA: TGTGCCAGCAGTGCCTGGGCAGGGGACGATCAGCCCCAGCATTTT.

This chain connects TRBV6-1 to TRBJ1-1; D gene ambiguous. CDR3 size: 12 residues. The germline V gene has CDR1 MNHNS and CDR2 SASEGT. The V and J ends lost 10 bases and 1 base respectively, with 10 bases between them. DNA of the CDR3: TGTGCCACTGACTGGGGGAACACTGAAGCTTTCTTT. Its translation is CATDWGNTEAFF.

This clonotype has only a few counts. This chain connects TRBV20-1 to TRBJ1-6; 7 bases map to TRBD1. Germline loops: CDR1 DFQATT, CDR2 SNEGSKA (reference sequence). The CDR3 has 14 residues. J lost 8 bases, V lost 5 bases, and 9 bases had no gene match. The CDR3 bases are TGCAGTGCTCGCGAGGGGGCAGGATATTCACCCCTCCACTTT. Translation gives CSAREGAGYSPLHF.

The chain links TRBV20-1 to TRBJ1-2; tentative D call: TRBD1 (5 bases). V gave up 6 bases and J gave up 4 bases, with 12 bases separating them. Germline assignment: CDR1 DFQATT and CDR2 SNEGSKA (reference sequence). The CDR3 runs to 12 residues. CDR3 amino acids: CSARDHIYGYTF. CDR3 coding DNA: TGCAGTGCCAGGGATCACATCTATGGCTACACCTTC.

This chain links TRBV5-1 with TRBJ1-6, with D maybe TRBD1 (5 bases). The CDR3 runs 14 residues. V gave up 0 bases and J gave up 10 bases, with 11 bases separating them. The germline V gene encodes CDR1 SGHRS and CDR2 YFSETQ. The DNA of the CDR3 is TGCGCCAGCAGCTTGGCCAGGGAGGGCTCACCCCTCCACTTT. This encodes CASSLAREGSPLHF.

The chain has TRBV6-1 and TRBJ1-1; D unresolved. This CDR3 comprises 12 residues. The germline V gene encodes CDR1 MNHNS and CDR2 SASEGT. V was clipped by 3 bases and J by 2 bases, with 4 bases between them. CDR3 sequence: CASSDHNTEAFF. CDR3 DNA sequence: TGTGCCAGCAGTGACCATAACACTGAAGCTTTCTTT.

This clonotype was seen more than once but under ten times. The chain has TRBV7-2 and TRBJ1-1; TRBD1 is a possible D gene (6 bases). CDR1 SGHTA and CDR2 FQGNSA come from the germline V gene. CDR3 length: 14 amino acids. Trimming removed 8 bases at V and 0 bases at J, with 13 bases between. The CDR3 here is CASSRGGMNTEAFF. The DNA for the CDR3 is TGTGCCAGCTCGAGAGGGGGGATGAACACTGAAGCTTTCTTT.

The chain employs TRBV12-3 or TRBV12-4 and TRBJ1-5, with D uncertain. Deletions cut 6 bases from V and 5 bases from J, with 11 bases between. The CDR3 has 13 residues. The CDR3 here is CASRTTGHQPQHF. In DNA form, the CDR3 reads TGTGCCAGCAGGACTACGGGTCATCAGCCCCAGCATTTT.

This clonotype occurred once. The chain joins TRBV19 to TRBJ1-5; possible D gene TRBD1, 5 bases. V gave up 6 bases and J gave up 4 bases, with 19 bases separating them. Germline CDR1 and CDR2: LNHDA and SQIVND (reference sequence). This CDR3 has 16 residues. CDR3 residues: CASRVRDVLSNQPQHF. The CDR3 bases are TGTGCCAGTAGGGTCCGGGACGTCCTTTCTAATCAGCCCCAGCATTTT.

The CDR3 sequence: CASSVGWGYTF. In nucleotides, the CDR3 is TGTGCCAGCAGCGTAGGGTGGGGCTACACCTTC. The chain employs TRBV11-2 and TRBJ1-2, with D uncertain. The CDR3 contains 11 residues. Looked up from germline, CDR1 is SGHAT and CDR2 is FQNNGV. Trimming pared 5 bases from V and 8 bases from J, leaving 9 bases between.

The chain uses TRBV7-9 and TRBJ1-1; 7 bases fit TRBD1. CDR3 length: 14 amino acids. V shed 6 bases, J shed 1 base, and the junction held 5 bases outside the gene matches. Germline V CDR1 and CDR2: SEHNR, FQNEAQ (reference sequence). CDR3 residues: CASRRTGTNTEAFF. The CDR3, as DNA: TGTGCCAGCAGGAGGACAGGCACGAACACTGAAGCTTTCTTT. The full variable domain, in which reference TRBV7-9 and TRBJ1-1 provide the parts outside the CDR3, is DTGVSQNPRHKITKRGQNVTFRCDPISEHNRLYWYRQTLGQGPEFLTYFQNEAQLEKSRLLSDRFSAERPKGSFSTLEIQRTEQGDSAMYLCASRRTGTNTEAFFGQGTRLTVV.

In regard to this clonotype: With a much larger clone just one base away, this may be a read error. Because it lacks the conserved phenylalanine or tryptophan at the end, this CDR3 is likely a read error. The chain couples TRBV5-4 to TRBJ2-5, with D unclear. The length of the CDR3 is 14 residues. The germline V and J ends were trimmed by 0 bases and 2 bases, with 8 bases remaining between them. Germline V CDR1 and CDR2: SGHNT, YYREEE (reference sequence). This CDR3 reads CASSLGNSQETQYY. In DNA, the CDR3 is TGTGCCAGCAGCTTGGGAAATTCGCAAGAGACCCAGTACTAC.

J is TRBJ2-3 and V is TRBV6-5; D is undetermined. CDR3 size: 15 residues. Germline CDR1 and CDR2: MNHEY and SVGAGI. Trimming stripped 2 bases from V and 0 bases from J, with 9 bases between. The CDR3 coding sequence is TGTGCCAGCAGTTACATGGGCTTTAGCACAGATACGCAGTATTTT. Its protein product is CASSYMGFSTDTQYF.

The chain couples TRBV6-5 to TRBJ1-2; 11 positions match TRBD1. Germline V gives CDR1 MNHEY, CDR2 SVGAGI. Trimming cost V 2 bases and J 5 bases; bases outside gene matches: 19. The CDR3 is 20 residues long. CDR3 nucleotide sequence: TGTGCCAGCAGTTACCGCGGGACAGGGGGTTCGTGGAGGGCACCATATGGCTACACCTTC. It specifies CASSYRGTGGSWRAPYGYTF.

This clonotype has only a few counts. The V and J genes are TRBV7-3 and TRBJ2-1; the D gene is possibly TRBD1 (6 bases). Looked up from germline, CDR1 is SGHTA and CDR2 is FQGTGA. Trimming left V 2 bases short and J 6 bases short, with 8 bases between. The CDR3 is 13 residues long. CDR3 sequence: CASSLEGGNEQFF. CDR3 nucleotides: TGTGCCAGCAGCTTAGAAGGGGGCAATGAGCAGTTCTTC.

The CDR3 sequence is CASSLTQGARSSPLHF. The DNA of the CDR3 is TGTGCCAGCAGCTTAACTCAGGGGGCCCGTAGTTCACCCCTCCACTTT. The V gene is TRBV7-3, the J gene TRBJ1-6; 8 bases fit TRBD1. The CDR3 sequence is 16 residues long. Germline V gene data show CDR1 as SGHTA and CDR2 as FQGTGA. V lost 0 bases and J lost 9; bases outside the gene matches: 7.

This sequence joins TRBV20-1 and TRBJ2-2; D may match TRBD1 or TRBD2 (7 bases each). CDR1 and CDR2 from the germline V gene are DFQATT and SNEGSKA (reference sequence). The CDR3 spans 14 residues. Trimming removed 6 bases from V and 3 bases from J, with 14 bases in between. CDR3 loop: CSAQGGQYTGELFF. CDR3 bases: TGCAGTGCCCAGGGGGGGCAATACACCGGGGAGCTGTTTTTT.

V and J are TRBV10-3 and TRBJ1-1; D unresolved. Trimming cost V 10 bases and J 3 bases, with 18 bases left between them. The CDR3 runs to 14 residues. Germline CDR1 ENHRY, CDR2 SYGVKD. The CDR3 sequence is CATTHGFTDTEAFF. The CDR3, as DNA: TGTGCCACAACGCATGGGTTCACGGACACTGAAGCTTTCTTT.

There are a few counts of this clonotype. The J gene is TRBJ2-3, the V gene TRBV6-1; D might be TRBD2 (5 bases). V was shortened by 3 bases and J by 5 bases, with 9 bases between the two germline ends. The CDR3 loop spans 13 amino acids. Germline V lookup: CDR1 MNHNS, CDR2 SASEGT. The CDR3 spells CASSEPAEDTQYF. CDR3 in DNA: TGTGCCAGCAGTGAGCCAGCGGAAGATACGCAGTATTTT.

The rearrangement uses TRBV19 and TRBJ2-5; 11 bases are shared with TRBD1. Trimming removed 5 bases from V and 5 bases from J; junction bases left unmatched: 4. The CDR3 runs to 14 residues. CDR1 and CDR2 (germline): LNHDA, SQIVND (reference sequence). CDR3 loop: CASSEGTGGETQYF. The DNA for the CDR3 is TGTGCCAGTAGTGAAGGGACAGGGGGGGAGACCCAGTACTTC.

This clonotype was picked up a small number of times. The rearrangement uses TRBV19 and TRBJ1-1, with D perhaps TRBD1 (5 bases). With 7 bases removed from V and 10 bases from J, the gap between germline ends came to 22 bases. This CDR3 is built from 14 residues. CDR1 LNHDA and CDR2 SQIVND come from the germline V gene (reference sequence). CDR3 nucleotide sequence: TGTGCCAGTACCCTTTGGTCGAGGGGCCAGAGAGCTTTCTTT. It specifies CASTLWSRGQRAFF. The full variable domain, completed using reference TRBV19 and TRBJ1-1, is DGGITQSPKYLFRKEGQNVTLSCEQNLNHDAMYWYRQDPGQGLRLIYYSQIVNDFQKGDIAEGYSVSREKKESFPLTVTSAQKNPTAFYLCASTLWSRGQRAFFGQGTRLTVV.